This T cell receptor beta chain was obtained from a study of control samples from healthy donors and cancer patients. In germline, CDR1 is LNHDA, CDR2 SQIVND (reference sequence). The CDR3 length is 13 residues. V was shortened by 5 bases and J by 5 bases, with 10 bases between the two germline ends. Sequenced by immunoSEQ multiplex PCR; TCRdb stores in-frame clones only, minus some. This sample has just under 150,000 clones, with approximately 91% found just once. This clonotype was obtained from a man between 25 and 39 years old in good health. The material sequenced was blood. V and J are TRBV19 and TRBJ1-5; D is unresolved. The CDR3 sequence: CASSLGFYQPQHF. Here the CDR3 DNA reads TGTGCCAGTAGTCTAGGGTTTTATCAGCCCCAGCATTTT. The entire variable domain, with the rest obtained from reference TRBV19 and TRBJ1-5, is as follows: DGGITQSPKYLFRKEGQNVTLSCEQNLNHDAMYWYRQDPGQGLRLIYYSQIVNDFQKGDIAEGYSVSREKKESFPLTVTSAQKNPTAFYLCASSLGFYQPQHFGDGTRLSIL.